Reported below is one TCR beta chain. Its antigen remains unknown. The donors were in the approximately 130-subject validation cohort; that cohort was separate from the roughly 680-subject first cohort. The data originate from a study of cytomegalovirus exposure and HLA in healthy donors. Study conclusions and caveats: For cytomegalovirus status, the classifier reportedly gave diagnoses with high specificity and sensitivity. In vitro testing confirmed three CMV-associated chains as specific for CMV antigens. Most TCR sequences were uncommon, yet certain public TCRs appeared in many donors.

Sequencing used immunoSEQ multiplex PCR; TCRdb keeps in-frame clones, though not all of them. The sample has 180,000 or so clones; about 89% are singletons. Specimen: PBMCs. The source is a man aged 18 to 35 in good health and CMV-seropositive.

CDR3 coding DNA: TGTGCCAGCCACTCGGGGGGGGCTGGAACCGGGGAGCTGTTTTTT. Its protein is CASHSGGAGTGELFF. J is TRBJ2-2 and V is TRBV9; 8 nucleotides line up with TRBD2. CDR3 length equals 15 residues. The J segment lost 5 bases and the V segment lost 7 bases, leaving 10 bases of the junction unmatched. Germline lookup yields CDR1 SGDLS and CDR2 YYNGEE.